The 5 T cell receptor delta chains presented below share a single source sample, sequenced in a study of gamma-delta chains in newborns, infants, children. TCRdb reanalysed the reads with CATT. The data contain about 4,900 delta-chain clones, around 3.9% of them singletons. Input material: blood. Every receptor here comes from a child who was a newborn, infant or young child, either healthy, febrile or measles-vaccinated (not recorded which).

This clone was seen a few times. A much larger clone is a single base away; this may be a read error. No DNA is shown, since the ends of the CDR3 on it are uncertain; the CDR3 is the one TCRdb lists. This chain links TRDV1 with TRDJ1; the D call of TRDD3 is as the table states it, not checked on the DNA. Germline V gene data show CDR1 as TSWWSYY and CDR2 as QGS. The CDR3 spans 15 residues, counting both ends. Here the CDR3 reads CALGEGGYFLDKLIF.

The table lists this clone with a few counts. V gene TRDV2 combines with J gene TRDJ3; 13 bases are a match to TRDD3. Per the germline V gene, CDR1 is GEAIGNYY and CDR2 is EKD. The V segment lost 3 bases and the J segment 1 base; nucleotides outside the gene matches: 8. The CDR3 loop spans 20 amino acids. The CDR3 loop reads CACDALLGDTRSWDTRQMFF. The CDR3 DNA is TGTGCCTGTGACGCCCTACTGGGGGATACGCGGTCCTGGGACACCCGACAGATGTTTTTC.

This clone has just a few counts. It may be a read error: a sequence one base away is much more abundant. The same CDR3 arises from other DNA sequences in this sample as well. This chain joins TRDV1 and TRDJ3; TRDD3 agrees at 8 bases. The germline V gene encodes CDR1 TSWWSYY and CDR2 QGS. This CDR3 spans 23 amino acids. CDR3 nucleotide sequence: TGTGCTCTTGGAGAACTAATCCTCTCTACTGGGGGCCTTAGCTCCTGGGACACCCGACAGATGTTTTTC. Protein: CALGELILSTGGLSSWDTRQMFF.

This clone was counted between two and nine times. The protein in TCRdb stems from a much larger clone and differs at residue 9 from this DNA's translation, likely a read error; here the protein is translated from the DNA. The rearrangement links TRDV2 to TRDJ1; 9 bases fit TRDD3. CDR3 length: 14 residues. Germline CDR1 reads GEAIGNYY; CDR2 reads EKD. The CDR3 DNA sequence: TGTGCCTGTGAGAGACTGGGGGACGCCGATAAACCCATCTTT. Translating it yields CACERLGDADKPIF.

The table lists this clone with a few counts. With only one base between it and a far larger clone, this is likely a read error. The sample contains more than one DNA sequence encoding this CDR3. V is TRDV1 and J is TRDJ1; maybe TRDD3 (5 bases). CDR1 TSWWSYY and CDR2 QGS come from the germline V gene. CDR3 size: 16 residues. Here the CDR3 DNA reads TGTGCTCTCGGGGAACGGACTGACTCCTTTATACCGGGACTCATCTTT. It is translated as CALGERTDSFIPGLIF.